Each of the 5 T cell receptor beta chains below was sequenced from the same sample in a study of Ad26.COV2.S vaccination and SARS-CoV-2 variants. This table comes from immunoSEQ multiplex PCR, and its TCRdb copy is limited to in-frame clones, with some not included. Of about 250,000 clones in the sample, around nine tenths are singletons; the top ten hold 2.9%. Treatment defined: around 19 received Ad26.COV2.S at low or high dose, single or two shots; five or six received placebo; per-sample allocation not given. Material that was analyzed had been drawn on day 63 after the first vaccine or placebo injection. The material was peripheral blood, obtained in a trial of Ad26.COV2.S vaccine versus placebo. These receptor sequences come from a person aged 18 to 59 who received the Ad26.COV2.S COVID-19 vaccine or a placebo.

V and J are TRBV5-6 and TRBJ1-6; D uncertain. The V gene lost 2 bases and the J gene lost 8 bases, with 11 bases spanning the gap. Per germline, CDR1 SGHDT and CDR2 YYEEEE. There are 14 residues in the CDR3. The CDR3 loop is CASSFPSGHSPLHF. Here the CDR3 DNA reads TGTGCCAGCAGCTTCCCGTCTGGGCATTCACCCCTCCACTTT.

The V and J genes are TRBV5-4 and TRBJ1-1; possible D gene TRBD1, 5 bases. Germline CDR1 and CDR2: SGHNT and YYREEE (reference sequence). The CDR3 is made up of 17 amino acids. V lost 5 bases, J lost 0 bases, and 20 bases lay in between. CDR3 DNA sequence: TGTGCCAGCAGACCTATGGGACCTTTCCTCATGAACACTGAAGCTTTCTTT. Translated: CASRPMGPFLMNTEAFF.

The gene calls are TRBV30 and TRBJ2-1; D is possibly TRBD1 (5 bases). The CDR3 covers 16 residues. Trimming cost V 0 bases and J 1 base, with 13 bases left between them. Germline lookup yields CDR1 GTSNPN and CDR2 SVGIG (reference sequence). CDR3 sequence (DNA): TGTGCCTGGAGTGTACTTTCGACAGTTTCCTACAATGAGCAGTTCTTC. Translation gives CAWSVLSTVSYNEQFF.

In this sample, this clone turned up once. This chain joins TRBV5-6 and TRBJ1-5; D possibly corresponds to TRBD1 (5 bases). This CDR3 contains 17 residues. Trimming pared 2 bases from V and 3 bases from J, leaving 18 bases between. Germline V gene sequence: CDR1 SGHDT, CDR2 YYEEEE. The CDR3, as DNA: TGTGCCAGCAGCTTCGGGGACGGCAGGGTAAACAATCAGCCCCAGCATTTT. Translation: CASSFGDGRVNNQPQHF.

This chain joins TRBV13 and TRBJ2-1; TRBD2 matches 9 bases. Germline V gene data show CDR1 as PRHDT and CDR2 as FYEKMQ (reference sequence). This CDR3 contains 14 residues. Unmatched junction bases numbered 13, after V lost 10 bases and J lost 9 bases. The CDR3: CATRRGGTRSEQFF. CDR3 nucleotides: TGTGCCACCAGGCGGGGGGGAACTCGGAGTGAGCAGTTCTTC.